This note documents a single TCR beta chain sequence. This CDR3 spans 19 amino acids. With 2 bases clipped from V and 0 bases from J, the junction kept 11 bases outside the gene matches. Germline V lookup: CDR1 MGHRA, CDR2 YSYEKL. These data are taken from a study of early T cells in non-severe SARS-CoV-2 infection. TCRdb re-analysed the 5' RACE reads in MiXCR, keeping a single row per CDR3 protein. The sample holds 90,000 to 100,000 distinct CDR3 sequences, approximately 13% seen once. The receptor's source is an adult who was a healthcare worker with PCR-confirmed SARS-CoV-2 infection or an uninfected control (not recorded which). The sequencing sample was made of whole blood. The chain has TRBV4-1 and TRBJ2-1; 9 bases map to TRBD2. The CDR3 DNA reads TGCGCCAGCAGCCAATATAGCGGGGGCTCATCCCGCTCCTACAATGAGCAGTTCTTC. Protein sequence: CASSQYSGGSSRSYNEQFF.